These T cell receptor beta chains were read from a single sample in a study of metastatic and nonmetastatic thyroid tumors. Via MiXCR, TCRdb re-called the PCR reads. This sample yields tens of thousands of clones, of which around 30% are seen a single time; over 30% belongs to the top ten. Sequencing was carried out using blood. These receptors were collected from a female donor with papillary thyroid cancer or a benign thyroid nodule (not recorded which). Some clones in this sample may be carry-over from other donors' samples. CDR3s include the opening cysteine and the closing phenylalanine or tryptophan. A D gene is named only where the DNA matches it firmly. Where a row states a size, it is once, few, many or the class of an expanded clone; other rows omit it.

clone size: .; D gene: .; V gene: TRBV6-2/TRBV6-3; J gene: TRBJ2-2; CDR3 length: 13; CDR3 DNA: TGTGCCAGCAGTTCCTCGAGACCCGGGGAGCTGTTTTTT; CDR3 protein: CASSSSRPGELFF
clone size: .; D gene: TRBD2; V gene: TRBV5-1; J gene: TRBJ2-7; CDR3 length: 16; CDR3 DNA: TGCGCCAGCAGCGCCGGACTAGCGGGGGCCGCCTACGAGCAGTACTTC; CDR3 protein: CASSAGLAGAAYEQYF
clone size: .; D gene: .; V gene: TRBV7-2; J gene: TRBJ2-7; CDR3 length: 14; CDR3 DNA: TGTGCCAGCAGCTTAGTGCCGGAGGTCGGCGAGCAGTACTTC; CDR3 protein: CASSLVPEVGEQYF
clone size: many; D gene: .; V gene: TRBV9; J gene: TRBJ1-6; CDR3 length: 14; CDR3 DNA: TGTGCCAGCAGCGTAAATATAGAAAATTCACCCCTCCACTTT; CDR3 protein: CASSVNIENSPLHF
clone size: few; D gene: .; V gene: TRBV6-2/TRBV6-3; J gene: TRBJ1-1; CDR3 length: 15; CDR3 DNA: TGTGTCAGCAGGGATTTGGACACGGCCGTCACTGAAGCTTTCTTT; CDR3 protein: CVSRDLDTAVTEAFF
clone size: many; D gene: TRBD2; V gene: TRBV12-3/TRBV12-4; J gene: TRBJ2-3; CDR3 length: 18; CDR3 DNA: TGTGCCAGCAGTCTCGGGACTAGCGGGAGAATGAGGACAGATACGCAGTATTTT; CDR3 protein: CASSLGTSGRMRTDTQYF
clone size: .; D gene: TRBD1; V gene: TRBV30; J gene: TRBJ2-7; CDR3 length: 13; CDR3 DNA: TGTGCCTGGTCCAGGACAGGGGCCTACGAGCAGTACTTC; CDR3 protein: CAWSRTGAYEQYF
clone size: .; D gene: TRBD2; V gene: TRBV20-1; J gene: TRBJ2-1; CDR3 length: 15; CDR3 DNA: TGCAGTGCTACAAGGACTAGCGGGAGTGGGGATGAGCAGTTCTTC; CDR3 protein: CSATRTSGSGDEQFF
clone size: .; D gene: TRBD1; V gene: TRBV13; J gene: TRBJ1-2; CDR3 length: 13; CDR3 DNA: TGTGCCAGCAGCTTAGTAGGGACCGACAGGGAAGGCTTC; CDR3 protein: CASSLVGTDREGF
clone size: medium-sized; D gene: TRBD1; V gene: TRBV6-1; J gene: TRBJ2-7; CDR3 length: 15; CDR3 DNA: TGTGCCAGCAGTGCTGGGACAGGAGACGTCGACGAGCAGTACTTC; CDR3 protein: CASSAGTGDVDEQYF
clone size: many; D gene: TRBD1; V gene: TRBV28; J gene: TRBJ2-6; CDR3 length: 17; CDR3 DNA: TGTGCCAGCAGTTCAGACAGGGGCTCCTCTGGGGCCAACGTCCTGACTTTC; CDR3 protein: CASSSDRGSSGANVLTF
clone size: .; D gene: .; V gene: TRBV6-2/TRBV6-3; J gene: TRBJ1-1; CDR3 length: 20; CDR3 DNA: TGTGCCAGCATTTACTGGGGCTGGACAAGTCTTGGTAGTCTGGCCACTGAAGCTTTCTTT; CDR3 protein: CASIYWGWTSLGSLATEAFF
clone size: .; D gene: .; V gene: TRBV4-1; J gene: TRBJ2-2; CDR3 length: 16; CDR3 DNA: TGCGCCAGCAGCCAAGAACAGGCTCTCTACACCGGCGAGCTGTTTTTT; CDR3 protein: CASSQEQALYTGELFF
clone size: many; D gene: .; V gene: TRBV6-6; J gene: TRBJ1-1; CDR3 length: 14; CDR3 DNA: TGTGCCAGCAGTTACACGGGGGGGAACACTGAAGCTTTCTTT; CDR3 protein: CASSYTGGNTEAFF
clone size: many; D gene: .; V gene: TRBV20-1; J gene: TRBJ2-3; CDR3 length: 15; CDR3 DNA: TGCAGTGCTAGAGACGACAGCGGCTTTGTGGATACGCAGTATTTT; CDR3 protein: CSARDDSGFVDTQYF
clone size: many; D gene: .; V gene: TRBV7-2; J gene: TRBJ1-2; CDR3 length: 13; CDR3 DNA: TGTGCCAGCAGCTTGGACATGATCAATGGCTACACCTTC; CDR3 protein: CASSLDMINGYTF
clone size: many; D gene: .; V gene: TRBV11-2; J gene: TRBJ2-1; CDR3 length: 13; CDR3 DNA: TGTGCCAGCAGCTTCGTAACCTCGCGGGGACGGTTCTTC; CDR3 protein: CASSFVTSRGRFF
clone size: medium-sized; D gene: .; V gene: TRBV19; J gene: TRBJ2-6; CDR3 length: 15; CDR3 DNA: TGTGCCAGTATAATGACAGGAGGTGGGGCCAACGTCCTGACTTTC; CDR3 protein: CASIMTGGGANVLTF
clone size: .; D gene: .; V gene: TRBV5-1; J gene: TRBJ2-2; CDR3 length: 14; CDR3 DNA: TGCGCCAGCAGTGGGCCGGGAAACACCAGGGATCTGTTTTTT; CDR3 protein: CASSGPGNTRDLFF
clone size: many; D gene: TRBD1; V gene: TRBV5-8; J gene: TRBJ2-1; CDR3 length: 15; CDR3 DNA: TGTGCCAGCAGCTGGGGGGGACAGGGTCGCAATGAGCAGTTCTTC; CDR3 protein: CASSWGGQGRNEQFF
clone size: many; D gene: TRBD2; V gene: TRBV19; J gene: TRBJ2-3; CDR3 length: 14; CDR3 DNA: TGTGCCAGTTCCCCCGGGGGGGGGGCAGATACGCAGTATTTT; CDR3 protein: CASSPGGGADTQYF
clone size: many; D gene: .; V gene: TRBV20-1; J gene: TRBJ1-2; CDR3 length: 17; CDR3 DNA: TGCAGTGCTAGAGATAAAGGTGTGGGGGGCGCAGGTGGTGGCTACACCTTC; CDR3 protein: CSARDKGVGGAGGGYTF
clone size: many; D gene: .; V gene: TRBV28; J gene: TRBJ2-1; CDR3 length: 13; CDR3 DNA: TGTGCCAGCAGTTTGAACATAGGGGGTGAGCAGTTCTTC; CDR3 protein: CASSLNIGGEQFF
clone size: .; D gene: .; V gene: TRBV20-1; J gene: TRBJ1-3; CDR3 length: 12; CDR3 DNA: TGCAGTGCTAGAGCGGGCGGAAACACCATATATTTT; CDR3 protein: CSARAGGNTIYF
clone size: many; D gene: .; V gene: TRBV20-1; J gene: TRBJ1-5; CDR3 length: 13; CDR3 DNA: TGCAGTGCTAGAGAGGGGTCCAATCAGCCCCAGCATTTT; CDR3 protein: CSAREGSNQPQHF
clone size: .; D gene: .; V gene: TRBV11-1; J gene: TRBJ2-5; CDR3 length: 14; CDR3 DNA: .; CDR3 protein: CASSWGRGAGPAYF
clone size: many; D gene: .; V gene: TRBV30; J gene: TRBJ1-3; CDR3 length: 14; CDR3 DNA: TGTGCCTGGATGGACGGATACTCTGGAAACACCATATATTTT; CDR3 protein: CAWMDGYSGNTIYF
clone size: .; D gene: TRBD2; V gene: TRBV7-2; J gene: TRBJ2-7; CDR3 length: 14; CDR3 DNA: TGTGCCAGCAGCCTGACTAGCGTTATGCGGGAGCAGTACTTC; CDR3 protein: CASSLTSVMREQYF
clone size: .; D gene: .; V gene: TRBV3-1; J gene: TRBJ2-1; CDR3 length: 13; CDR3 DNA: TGTGCCAACAGCCAAGGGATCGGGTTCGGACAGTTCTTC; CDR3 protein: CANSQGIGFGQFF
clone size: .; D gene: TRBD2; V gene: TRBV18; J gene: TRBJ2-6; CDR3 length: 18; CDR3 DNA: TGTGCCAGCTCACCTCTCCTAGCGGGTTTCTCTGGGGCCAACGTCCTGACTTTC; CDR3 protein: CASSPLLAGFSGANVLTF
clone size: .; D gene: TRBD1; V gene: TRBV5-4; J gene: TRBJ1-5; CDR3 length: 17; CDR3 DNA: TGTGCCAGCATCTACTCTGATAGTACAGGGGCAAATCAGCCCCAGCATTTT; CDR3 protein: CASIYSDSTGANQPQHF
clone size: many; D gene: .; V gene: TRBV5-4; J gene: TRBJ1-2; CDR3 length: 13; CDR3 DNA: TGTGCCAGCTCTGGGGGACTTAACTATGGCTACACCTTC; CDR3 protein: CASSGGLNYGYTF
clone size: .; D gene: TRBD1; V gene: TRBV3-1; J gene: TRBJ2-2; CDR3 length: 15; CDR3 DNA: TGTGCCAGCAGCCAACGGACAGGGGGCACCGGGGAGCTGTTTTTT; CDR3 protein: CASSQRTGGTGELFF
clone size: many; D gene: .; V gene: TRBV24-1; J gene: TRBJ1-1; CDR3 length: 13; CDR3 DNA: TGTGCCACCAGTGACCCAGGTGGAGCTGAAGCTTTCTTT; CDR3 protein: CATSDPGGAEAFF
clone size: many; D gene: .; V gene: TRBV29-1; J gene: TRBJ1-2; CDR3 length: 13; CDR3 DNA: TGCAGCGTCAGGACAGCGACTAACTATGGCTACACCTTC; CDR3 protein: CSVRTATNYGYTF
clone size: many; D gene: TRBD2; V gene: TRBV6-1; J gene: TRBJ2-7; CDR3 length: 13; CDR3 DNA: TGTGCCAGCAGGGAGCGGGACTGGGACGAGCAGTACTTC; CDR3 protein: CASRERDWDEQYF
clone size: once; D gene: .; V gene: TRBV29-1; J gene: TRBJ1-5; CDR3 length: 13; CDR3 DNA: TGCAGCGTTGGACGGGCGCACAATCCGCCCCAGCATTTT; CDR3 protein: CSVGRAHNPPQHF
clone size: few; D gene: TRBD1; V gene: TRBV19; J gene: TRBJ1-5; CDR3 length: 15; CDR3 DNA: TGTGCCAGTACCGAGACAGGGTTTAGCAATCAGCCCCAGCATTTT; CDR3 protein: CASTETGFSNQPQHF
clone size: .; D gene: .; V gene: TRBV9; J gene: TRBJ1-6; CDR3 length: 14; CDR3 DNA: TGTGCCAGCAGCTACGGCAGGGTCGGCTCACCCCTCCACTTT; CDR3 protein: CASSYGRVGSPLHF
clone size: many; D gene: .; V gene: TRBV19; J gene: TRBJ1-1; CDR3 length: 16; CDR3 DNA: TGTGCCAGCAAAATGATAGGGGGTACCATGAACACTGAAGCTTTCTTT; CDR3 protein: CASKMIGGTMNTEAFF
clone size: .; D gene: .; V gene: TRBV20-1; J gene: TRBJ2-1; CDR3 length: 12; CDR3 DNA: TGCAGTGCTAGAGGACAGTACAATGAGCAGTTCTTC; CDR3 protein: CSARGQYNEQFF
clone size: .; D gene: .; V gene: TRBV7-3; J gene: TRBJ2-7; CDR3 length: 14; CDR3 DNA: TGTGCCAGCAGCTTAGATGGTCGCGGGGTCGAGCAGTACTTC; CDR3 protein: CASSLDGRGVEQYF
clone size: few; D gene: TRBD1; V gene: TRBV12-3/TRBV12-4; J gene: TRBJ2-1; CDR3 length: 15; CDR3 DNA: TGTGCCAGCAGTTTAATGGGACAGGGGGCTCATGAGCAGTTCTTC; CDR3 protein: CASSLMGQGAHEQFF
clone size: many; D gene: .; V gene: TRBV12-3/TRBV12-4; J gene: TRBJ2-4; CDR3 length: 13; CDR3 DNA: TGTGCCAGCAGTTCCTTAGCCAAAAACATTCAGTACTTC; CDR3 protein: CASSSLAKNIQYF
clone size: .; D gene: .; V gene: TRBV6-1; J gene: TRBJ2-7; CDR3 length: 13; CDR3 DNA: TGTGCCAGCAGTAAACGCCCCCGGGACGAGCAGTACTTC; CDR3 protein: CASSKRPRDEQYF
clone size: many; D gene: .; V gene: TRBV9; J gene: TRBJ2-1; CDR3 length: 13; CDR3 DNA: TGTGCCAGCAGCCCGCACGAGGCGGATGAGCAGTTCTTC; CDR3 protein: CASSPHEADEQFF
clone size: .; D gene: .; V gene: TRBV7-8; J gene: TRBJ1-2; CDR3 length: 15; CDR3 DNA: TGTGCCAGCAGCTTATCGGGGGCGCAAGGCTATGGCTACACCTTC; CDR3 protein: CASSLSGAQGYGYTF
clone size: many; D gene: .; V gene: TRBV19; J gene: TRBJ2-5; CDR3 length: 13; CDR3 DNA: TGTGCCACCCAACAGGACTACGGTGAGACCCAGTACTTC; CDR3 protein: CATQQDYGETQYF
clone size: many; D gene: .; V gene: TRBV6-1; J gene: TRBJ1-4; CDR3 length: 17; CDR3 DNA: TGTGCCAGCATACCGGGGGGCAACAATCCAACTAATGAAAAACTGTTTTTT; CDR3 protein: CASIPGGNNPTNEKLFF
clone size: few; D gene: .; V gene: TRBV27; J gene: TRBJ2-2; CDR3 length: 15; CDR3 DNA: TGTGCCAGCAGTTTATCGTGGACAGACACCGGGGAGCTGTTTTTT; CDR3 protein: CASSLSWTDTGELFF
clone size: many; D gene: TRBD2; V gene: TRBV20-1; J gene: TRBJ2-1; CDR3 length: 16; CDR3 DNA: TGCAGTGCTAGAGATACTAGCGGGAGGCTGTACAATGAGCAGTTCTTC; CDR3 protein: CSARDTSGRLYNEQFF
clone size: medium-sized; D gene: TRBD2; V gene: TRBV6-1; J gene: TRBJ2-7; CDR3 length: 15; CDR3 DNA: TGTGCCAGTTCCCCAGCTAGCGGGAGCTCCTACGAGCAGTACTTC; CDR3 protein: CASSPASGSSYEQYF
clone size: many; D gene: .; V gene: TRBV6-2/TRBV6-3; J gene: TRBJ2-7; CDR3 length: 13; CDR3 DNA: TGTGCCAGCAGTTACCAGGGAGGCTACGAGCAGTACTTC; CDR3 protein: CASSYQGGYEQYF
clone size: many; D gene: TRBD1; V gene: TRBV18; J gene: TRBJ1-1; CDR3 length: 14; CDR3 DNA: TGTGCCAGCTCACCACCGACAGGGGTGACTGAAGCTTTCTTT; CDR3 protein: CASSPPTGVTEAFF
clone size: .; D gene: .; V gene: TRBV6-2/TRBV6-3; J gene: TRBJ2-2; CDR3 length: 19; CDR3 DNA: TGTGCCACCCTTGATCGGGGTGGGCCAGGGTGTTTGAACACCGGGGAGCTGTTTTTT; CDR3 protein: CATLDRGGPGCLNTGELFF
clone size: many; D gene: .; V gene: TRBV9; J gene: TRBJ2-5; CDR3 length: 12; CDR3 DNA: TGTGCCAGCAGCGTAGCGGAGGAGACCCAGTACTTC; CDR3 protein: CASSVAEETQYF